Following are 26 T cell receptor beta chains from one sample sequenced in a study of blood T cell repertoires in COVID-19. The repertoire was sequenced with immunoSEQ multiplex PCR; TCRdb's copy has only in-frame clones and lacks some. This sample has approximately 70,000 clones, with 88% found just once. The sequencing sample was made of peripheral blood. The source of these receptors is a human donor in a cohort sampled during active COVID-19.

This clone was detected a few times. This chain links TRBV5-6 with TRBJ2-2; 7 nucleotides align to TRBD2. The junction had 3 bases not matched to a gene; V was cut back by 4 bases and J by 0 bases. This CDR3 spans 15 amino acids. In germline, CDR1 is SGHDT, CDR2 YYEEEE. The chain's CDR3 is CASSGRGSNTGELFF. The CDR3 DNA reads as TGTGCCAGCAGCGGGCGGGGGTCGAACACCGGGGAGCTGTTTTTT.

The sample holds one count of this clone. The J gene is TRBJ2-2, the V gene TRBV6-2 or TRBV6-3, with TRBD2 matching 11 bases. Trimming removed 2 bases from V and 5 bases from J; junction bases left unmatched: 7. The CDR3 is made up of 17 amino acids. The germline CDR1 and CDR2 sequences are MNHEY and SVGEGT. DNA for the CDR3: TGTGCCAGCAGTTACCCTACTAGCGGGAGTATTACCGGGGAGCTGTTTTTT. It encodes CASSYPTSGSITGELFF.

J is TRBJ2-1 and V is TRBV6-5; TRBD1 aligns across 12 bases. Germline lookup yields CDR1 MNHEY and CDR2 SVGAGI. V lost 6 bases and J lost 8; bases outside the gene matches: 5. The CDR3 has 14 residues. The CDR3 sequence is CASRPGQGAYEQFF. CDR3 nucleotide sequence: TGTGCCAGCAGACCGGGACAGGGGGCCTATGAGCAGTTCTTC.

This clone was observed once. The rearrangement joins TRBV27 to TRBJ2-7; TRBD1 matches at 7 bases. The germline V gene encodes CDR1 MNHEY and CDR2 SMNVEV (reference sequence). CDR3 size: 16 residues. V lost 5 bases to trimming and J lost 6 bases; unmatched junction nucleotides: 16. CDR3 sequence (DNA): TGTGCCAGCAGTCCGGGCAGGGGGACCCCATGGGCCGAGCAGTACGTC. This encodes CASSPGRGTPWAEQYV.

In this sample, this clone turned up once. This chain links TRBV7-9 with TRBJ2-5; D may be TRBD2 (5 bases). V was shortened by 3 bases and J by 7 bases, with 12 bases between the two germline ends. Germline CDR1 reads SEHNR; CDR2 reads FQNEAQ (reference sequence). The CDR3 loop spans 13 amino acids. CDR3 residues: CASSFQSGGTQYF. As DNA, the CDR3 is TGTGCCAGCAGCTTTCAGTCCGGAGGGACCCAGTACTTC. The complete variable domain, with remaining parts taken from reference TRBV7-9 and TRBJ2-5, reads DTGVSQNPRHKITKRGQNVTFRCDPISEHNRLYWYRQTLGQGPEFLTYFQNEAQLEKSRLLSDRFSAERPKGSFSTLEIQRTEQGDSAMYLCASSFQSGGTQYFGPGTRLLVL.

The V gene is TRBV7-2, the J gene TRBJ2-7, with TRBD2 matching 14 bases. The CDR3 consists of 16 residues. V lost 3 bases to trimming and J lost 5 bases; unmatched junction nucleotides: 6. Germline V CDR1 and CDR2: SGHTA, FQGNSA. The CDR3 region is CASSLDGTSGSHEQYV. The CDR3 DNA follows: TGTGCCAGCAGCTTGGACGGGACTAGCGGGAGTCACGAGCAGTACGTC.

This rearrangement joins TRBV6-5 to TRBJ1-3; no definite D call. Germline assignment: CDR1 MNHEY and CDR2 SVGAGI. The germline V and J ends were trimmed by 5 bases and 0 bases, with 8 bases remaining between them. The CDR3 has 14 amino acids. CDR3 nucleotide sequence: TGTGCCAGCAGTCTTCGAGGCTCTGGAAACACCATATATTTT. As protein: CASSLRGSGNTIYF.

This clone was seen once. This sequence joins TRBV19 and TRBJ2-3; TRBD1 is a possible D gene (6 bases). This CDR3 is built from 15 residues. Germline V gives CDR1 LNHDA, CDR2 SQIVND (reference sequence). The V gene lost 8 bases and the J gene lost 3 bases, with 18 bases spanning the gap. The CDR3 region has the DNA TGTGCCAGTCGCCTACTGGGGCAGGGGACAGATACGCAGTATTTT. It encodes CASRLLGQGTDTQYF.

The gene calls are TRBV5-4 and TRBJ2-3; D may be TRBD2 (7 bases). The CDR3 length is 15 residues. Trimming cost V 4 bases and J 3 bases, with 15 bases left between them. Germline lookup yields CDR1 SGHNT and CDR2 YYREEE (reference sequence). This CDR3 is CASSLLRGGTDTQYF. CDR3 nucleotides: TGTGCCAGCAGCCTCCTCAGGGGAGGGACAGATACGCAGTATTTT.

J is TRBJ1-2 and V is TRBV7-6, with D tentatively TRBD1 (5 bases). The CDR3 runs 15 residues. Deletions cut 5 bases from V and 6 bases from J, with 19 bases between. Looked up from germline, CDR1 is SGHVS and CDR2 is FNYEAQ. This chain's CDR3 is CASSPGGGMVDGYTF. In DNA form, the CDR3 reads TGTGCCAGCAGCCCGGGGGGAGGGATGGTGGATGGCTACACCTTC. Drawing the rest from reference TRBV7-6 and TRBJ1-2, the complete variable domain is GAGVSQSPRYKVTKRGQDVALRCDPISGHVSLYWYRQALGQGPEFLTYFNYEAQQDKSGLPNDRFSAERPEGSISTLTIQRTEQRDSAMYRCASSPGGGMVDGYTFGSGTRLTVV.

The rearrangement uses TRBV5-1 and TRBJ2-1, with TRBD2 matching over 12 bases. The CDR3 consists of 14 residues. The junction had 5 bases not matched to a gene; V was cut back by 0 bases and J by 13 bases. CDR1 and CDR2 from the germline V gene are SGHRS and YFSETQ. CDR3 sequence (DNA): TGCGCCAGCAGCTTGGAGGCTAGCGGGAGGGCCCAGTTCTTC. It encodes CASSLEASGRAQFF.

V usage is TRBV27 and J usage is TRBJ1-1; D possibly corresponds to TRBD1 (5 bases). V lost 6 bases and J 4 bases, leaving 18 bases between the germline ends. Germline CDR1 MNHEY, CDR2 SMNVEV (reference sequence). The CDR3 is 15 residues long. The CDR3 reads CASRLTGGGSTEAFF. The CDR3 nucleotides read TGTGCCAGCAGGCTCACCGGGGGGGGGAGCACTGAAGCTTTCTTT.

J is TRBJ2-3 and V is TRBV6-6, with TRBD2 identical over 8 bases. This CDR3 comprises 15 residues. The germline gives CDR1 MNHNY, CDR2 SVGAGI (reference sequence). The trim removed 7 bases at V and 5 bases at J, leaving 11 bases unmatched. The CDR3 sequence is CASIYERESRDTQYF. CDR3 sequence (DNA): TGTGCCAGCATCTACGAGCGGGAGTCGAGAGATACGCAGTATTTT.

The chain's CDR3 is CASSSMTSGRETQYF. The CDR3 DNA reads as TGTGCCAGCAGTTCGATGACTAGCGGGAGGGAGACCCAGTACTTC. V and J are TRBV5-4 and TRBJ2-5, with TRBD2 matching over 13 bases. Trimming removed 5 bases from V and 5 bases from J; junction bases left unmatched: 6. This CDR3 region has 15 residues. Per the germline V gene, CDR1 is SGHNT and CDR2 is YYREEE (reference sequence). Full variable domain (remainder filled in from reference TRBV5-4 and TRBJ2-5): ETGVTQSPTHLIKTRGQQVTLRCSSQSGHNTVSWYQQALGQGPQFIFQYYREEENGRGNFPPRFSGLQFPNYSSELNVNALELDDSALYLCASSSMTSGRETQYFGPGTRLLVL.

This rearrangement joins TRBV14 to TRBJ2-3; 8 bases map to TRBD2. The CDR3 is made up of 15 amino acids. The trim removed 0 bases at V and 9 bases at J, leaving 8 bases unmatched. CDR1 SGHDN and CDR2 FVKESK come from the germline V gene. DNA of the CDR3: TGTGCCAGCAGCCAAGATGGGACTAGGGTCCTAACGCAGTATTTT. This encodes CASSQDGTRVLTQYF.

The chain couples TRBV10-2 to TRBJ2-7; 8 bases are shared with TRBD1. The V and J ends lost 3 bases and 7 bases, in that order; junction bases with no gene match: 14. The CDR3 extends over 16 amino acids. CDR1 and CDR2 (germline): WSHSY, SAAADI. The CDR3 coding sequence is TGCGCCAGCAGTGATCCCACCTTAACAGGGGGGTGGGAGCAGTACGTC. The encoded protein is CASSDPTLTGGWEQYV.

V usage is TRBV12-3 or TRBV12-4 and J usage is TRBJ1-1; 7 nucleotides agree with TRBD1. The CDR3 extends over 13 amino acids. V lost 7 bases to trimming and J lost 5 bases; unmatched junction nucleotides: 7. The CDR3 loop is CASNKQGWTEAFF. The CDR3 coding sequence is TGTGCCAGCAACAAACAGGGGTGGACTGAAGCTTTCTTT.

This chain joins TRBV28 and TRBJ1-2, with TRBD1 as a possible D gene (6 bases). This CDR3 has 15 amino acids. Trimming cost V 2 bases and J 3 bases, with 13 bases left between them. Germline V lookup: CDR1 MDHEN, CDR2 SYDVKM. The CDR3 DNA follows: TGTGCCAGCAGTTTACCAGGGGAGGGTTACTATGGCTACACCTTC. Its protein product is CASSLPGEGYYGYTF.

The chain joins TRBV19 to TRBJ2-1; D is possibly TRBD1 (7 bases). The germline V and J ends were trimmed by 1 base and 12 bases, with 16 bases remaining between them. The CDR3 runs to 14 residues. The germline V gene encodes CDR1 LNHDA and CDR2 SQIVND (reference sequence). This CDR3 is CASSIGGANRGQFF. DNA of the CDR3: TGTGCCAGTAGTATAGGCGGGGCCAACAGGGGGCAGTTCTTC.

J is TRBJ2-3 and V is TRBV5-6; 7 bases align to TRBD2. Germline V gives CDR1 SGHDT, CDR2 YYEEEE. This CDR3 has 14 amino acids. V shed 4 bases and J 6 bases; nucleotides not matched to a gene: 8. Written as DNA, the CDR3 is TGTGCCAGCAGCCCACTAGCGACTGATGATACGCAGTATTTT. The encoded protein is CASSPLATDDTQYF.

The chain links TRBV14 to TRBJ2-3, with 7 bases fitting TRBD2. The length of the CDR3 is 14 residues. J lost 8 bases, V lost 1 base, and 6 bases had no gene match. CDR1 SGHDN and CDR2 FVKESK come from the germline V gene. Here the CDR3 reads CASSQGLASGTQYF. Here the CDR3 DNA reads TGTGCCAGCAGCCAAGGCCTAGCTAGCGGTACGCAGTATTTT.

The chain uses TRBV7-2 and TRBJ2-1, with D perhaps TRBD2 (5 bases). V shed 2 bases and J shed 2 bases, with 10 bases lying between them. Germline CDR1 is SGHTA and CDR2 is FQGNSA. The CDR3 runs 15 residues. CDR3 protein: CASSLSEGAYNEQFF. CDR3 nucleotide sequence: TGTGCCAGCAGCTTAAGTGAGGGCGCCTACAATGAGCAGTTCTTC.

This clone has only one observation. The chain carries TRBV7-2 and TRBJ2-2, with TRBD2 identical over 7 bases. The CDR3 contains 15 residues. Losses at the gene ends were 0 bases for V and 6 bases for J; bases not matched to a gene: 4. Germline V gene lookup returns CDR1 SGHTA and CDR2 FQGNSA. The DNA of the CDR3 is TGTGCCAGCAGCTTAGCGCGACTAGCCGCCGGGGAGCTGTTTTTT. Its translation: CASSLARLAAGELFF.

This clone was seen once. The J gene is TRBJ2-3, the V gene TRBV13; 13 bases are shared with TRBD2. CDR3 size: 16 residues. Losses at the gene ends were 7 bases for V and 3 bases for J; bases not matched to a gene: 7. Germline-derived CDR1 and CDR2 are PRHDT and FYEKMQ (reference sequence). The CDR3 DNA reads TGTGCCAGCACCAGGACTAGCGGGAGTAGGACAGATACGCAGTATTTT. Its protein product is CASTRTSGSRTDTQYF.

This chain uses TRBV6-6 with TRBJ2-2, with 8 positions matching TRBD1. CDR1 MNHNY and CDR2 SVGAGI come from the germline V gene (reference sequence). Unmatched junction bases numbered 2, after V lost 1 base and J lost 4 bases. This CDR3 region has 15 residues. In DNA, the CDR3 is TGTGCCAGCAGTTACTGGACAGGGTCCACCGGGGAGCTGTTTTTT. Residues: CASSYWTGSTGELFF.

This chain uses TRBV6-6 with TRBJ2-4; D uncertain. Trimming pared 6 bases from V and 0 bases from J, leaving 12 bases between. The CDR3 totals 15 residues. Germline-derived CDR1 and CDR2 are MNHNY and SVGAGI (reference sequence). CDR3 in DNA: TGTGCCAGCAGCCCTACGCCATTAGCCAAAAACATTCAGTACTTC. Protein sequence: CASSPTPLAKNIQYF.